This T cell receptor (beta chain) was retrieved from a study of blood T cell repertoires in COVID-19. Turning to the study itself: Whether acute or convalescent, the COVID-19 samples came from the United States, Italy and Spain. The cDNA or gDNA used as material had been derived from T cells, B-cell-depleted T cells, or PBMCs.

Original analysis: It was from reference gene primer amplification that nucleated cell counts were estimated. Data came from immunoSEQ multiplex PCR; TCRdb stores just in-frame clones and leaves some out. The V and J calls and the clone size are those of that table, but D and trimming were determined from the DNA. The sample lists about 90,000 clones; 90% to 95% were seen once. Germline CDR1 reads MGHRA; CDR2 reads YSYEKL. This CDR3 spans 15 amino acids. With 2 bases clipped from V and 0 bases from J, the junction kept 3 bases outside the gene matches. Sample: peripheral blood. The clonotype originates from a human donor with active COVID-19. The donor label of this sample is uncertain. V is TRBV4-1 and J is TRBJ2-7; 8 bases align to TRBD1. The CDR3 sequence: CASSQLGQASYEQYF. The CDR3 nucleotides read TGCGCCAGCAGCCAATTGGGACAGGCCTCCTACGAGCAGTACTTC.